The 20 T cell receptor beta chains presented below share a single source sample, sequenced in a study of blood T cell repertoires in COVID-19. Produced via immunoSEQ multiplex PCR; TCRdb's table is partial and in-frame only. The repertoire holds around 200,000 clones, with 80% to 90% as singletons. The source material was peripheral blood. The receptors shown here come from a woman of 80 years or more with acute or convalescent COVID-19.

This clone came up once. This could be a read error, since a much larger clone is one nucleotide away. V and J are TRBV7-2 and TRBJ2-5; 8 bases match TRBD2. This CDR3 is built from 14 residues. Unmatched junction bases numbered 3, after V lost 5 bases and J lost 1 base. Germline V gene data show CDR1 as SGHTA and CDR2 as FQGNSA. CDR3 in amino acids: CASSIGLAQETQYF. The CDR3 nucleotides are TGTGCCAGCAGCATCGGACTAGCCCAAGAGACCCAGTACTTC.

The chain has TRBV7-8 and TRBJ1-1; tentatively, D is TRBD1 (6 bases). V gave up 2 bases and J gave up 2 bases, with 9 bases separating them. There are 14 residues in the CDR3. In germline, CDR1 is SGHVS, CDR2 FQNEAQ. The CDR3 spells CASSLLTGNTEAFF. The CDR3 bases are TGTGCCAGCAGCTTATTGACAGGAAACACTGAAGCTTTCTTT.

V gene TRBV27 combines with J gene TRBJ1-2; 7 nucleotides agree with TRBD1. V shed 6 bases, J shed 8 bases, and the junction held 6 bases outside the gene matches. CDR3 length: 12 residues. Germline V gene sequence: CDR1 MNHEY, CDR2 SMNVEV (reference sequence). The CDR3 nucleotides read TGTGCCAGCAGCTTGGCAGGGGGAGGCTACACCTTC. Translated, it gives CASSLAGGGYTF.

The chain recombines TRBV6-6 with TRBJ1-2, with 7 nucleotides matching TRBD1. V shed 5 bases and J 1 base; nucleotides not matched to a gene: 10. Germline assignment: CDR1 MNHNY and CDR2 SVGAGI (reference sequence). This CDR3 comprises 16 residues. CDR3 residues: CASSQLGQHFNYGYTF. In DNA form, the CDR3 reads TGTGCCAGCAGTCAGCTGGGACAGCACTTTAACTATGGCTACACCTTC.

The chain links TRBV19 to TRBJ1-4, with no clear D. This CDR3 has 12 residues. V dropped 6 bases and J dropped 10 bases, with 12 bases sitting between them. Germline V gene sequence: CDR1 LNHDA, CDR2 SQIVND (reference sequence). CDR3: CASRNQEGKLFF. CDR3 nucleotides: TGTGCCAGTAGAAATCAGGAGGGAAAACTGTTTTTT.

The rearrangement uses TRBV3-1 (or the pseudogene TRBV3-2) and TRBJ1-3, with TRBD1 matching 8 bases. Trimming removed 4 bases from V and 4 bases from J; junction bases left unmatched: 9. The CDR3 consists of 16 residues. Germline V lookup: CDR1 LGHDT, CDR2 YNNKEL (reference sequence). The CDR3 sequence: CASSPGTGVAGNTIYF. The CDR3 DNA sequence: TGTGCCAGCAGCCCTGGGACAGGCGTGGCGGGAAACACCATATATTTT.

In this sample, this clone is medium-sized. The rearrangement joins TRBV27 to TRBJ1-5; 9 positions agree with TRBD1. Germline lookup yields CDR1 MNHEY and CDR2 SMNVEV (reference sequence). The CDR3 totals 14 residues. Trimming at V came to 6 bases and at J to 5 bases, leaving 5 bases not matched to a gene. The CDR3 nucleotides are TGTGCCAGCAGCTCCGGGACAGGGTATCAGCCCCAGCATTTT. It encodes CASSSGTGYQPQHF.

This chain uses TRBV5-6 with TRBJ2-1, with a weak D call TRBD2 (5 bases). Trimming removed 0 bases from V and 10 bases from J, with 14 bases in between. In germline, CDR1 is SGHDT, CDR2 YYEEEE. The CDR3 sequence is 14 residues long. The CDR3 nucleotides read TGTGCCAGCAGCTTGGTACGGAGGACGGGGGAGCAGTTCTTC. Amino acid sequence: CASSLVRRTGEQFF.

The sample holds one count of this clone. V is TRBV5-4 and J is TRBJ2-3; D is possibly TRBD1 (5 bases). Trimming cost V 6 bases and J 0 bases, with 14 bases left between them. The CDR3 sequence is 15 residues long. Germline V CDR1 and CDR2: SGHNT, YYREEE (reference sequence). Here the CDR3 DNA reads TGTGCCAGCACCAGGACATCTTCTAGCACAGATACGCAGTATTTT. Protein product: CASTRTSSSTDTQYF.

The chain links TRBV10-3 to TRBJ2-7, with D hard to call. V was shortened by 4 bases and J by 0 bases, with 10 bases between the two germline ends. CDR3 length: 14 residues. Germline V gene data show CDR1 as ENHRY and CDR2 as SYGVKD. CDR3 protein: CAISVSGYSYEQYF. CDR3 coding DNA: TGTGCCATCAGTGTGTCGGGCTACTCCTACGAGCAGTACTTC.

This clone was counted only a few times. This chain joins TRBV19 and TRBJ1-3; no reliable D call. Germline CDR1 LNHDA, CDR2 SQIVND (reference sequence). The CDR3 has 12 residues. Trimming took off 3 bases at V and 4 bases at J, with 4 bases between the two ends. CDR3 nucleotides: TGTGCCAGTAGTATGGCAGGAAACACCATATATTTT. As protein: CASSMAGNTIYF.

The CDR3 is CASSSYGGGRSIQETQYF. DNA for the CDR3: TGTGCCAGCAGCTCCTATGGGGGAGGCCGTTCGATCCAAGAGACCCAGTACTTC. The chain carries TRBV27 and TRBJ2-5, with a weak D call TRBD2 (6 bases). The CDR3 covers 18 residues. CDR1 and CDR2 from the germline V gene are MNHEY and SMNVEV (reference sequence). V gave up 6 bases and J gave up 1 base, with 24 bases separating them.

The genes are TRBV28 and TRBJ2-1, with 12 nucleotides matching TRBD2. Losses at the gene ends were 2 bases for V and 6 bases for J; bases not matched to a gene: 5. This CDR3 contains 16 residues. Germline CDR1 is MDHEN and CDR2 is SYDVKM. CDR3 nucleotides: TGTGCCAGCAGTTTAATTTCTAGCGGGAGGGCCAATGAGCAGTTCTTC. It encodes CASSLISSGRANEQFF.

The rearrangement joins TRBV14 to TRBJ1-1; D is uncertain. CDR1 and CDR2 (germline): SGHDN, FVKESK. This CDR3 contains 14 residues. V was clipped by 1 base and J by 5 bases, with 11 bases between them. The CDR3: CASSQVSTGTEAFF. The CDR3 region has the DNA TGTGCCAGCAGCCAAGTGTCCACGGGAACTGAAGCTTTCTTT.

This clone was recorded a few times. Here the CDR3 DNA reads TGTGCCAGCAGCTTATGGGGGGGGCAGAACACTGAAGCTTTCTTT. As protein: CASSLWGGQNTEAFF. This chain connects TRBV7-2 to TRBJ1-1; TRBD1 might be the D (6 bases). From germline, CDR1 is SGHTA and CDR2 FQGNSA. CDR3 length: 15 amino acids. Trimming removed 2 bases at V and 1 base at J, with 11 bases between.

This rearrangement joins TRBV6-1 to TRBJ2-2; TRBD2 matches 9 bases. This CDR3 has 16 amino acids. J gave up 3 bases and V 2 bases, and 4 bases lay outside the gene matches. Per germline, CDR1 MNHNS and CDR2 SASEGT. The CDR3 sequence is CASSERPSGDTGELFF. The CDR3 bases are TGTGCCAGCAGTGAACGGCCTAGCGGGGACACCGGGGAGCTGTTTTTT.

As DNA, the CDR3 is TGTGCCAGCAGTTTCTCGGCAGGGGCGAACACTGAAGCTTTCTTT. Residues: CASSFSAGANTEAFF. The chain employs TRBV28 and TRBJ1-1, with D perhaps TRBD1 (6 bases). V was shortened by 3 bases and J by 1 base, with 12 bases between the two germline ends. Germline assignment: CDR1 MDHEN and CDR2 SYDVKM. The CDR3 covers 15 residues.

The chain is built from TRBV4-2 and TRBJ1-2, with D possibly TRBD1 on 5 matching bases. The V and J ends lost 2 bases and 8 bases respectively, with 12 bases between them. The CDR3 is 13 residues long. The V gene's germline CDR1 is LGHNA and CDR2 YNFKEQ. This chain's CDR3 is CASSQLGVGGYTF. Written as DNA, the CDR3 is TGTGCCAGCAGCCAATTAGGGGTTGGAGGCTACACCTTC.

A single count supports this clone. The chain couples TRBV7-2 to TRBJ2-1; TRBD2 aligns across 15 bases. Trimming removed 3 bases from V and 3 bases from J; junction bases left unmatched: 9. CDR3 length equals 19 residues. Per the germline V gene, CDR1 is SGHTA and CDR2 is FQGNSA. The DNA of the CDR3 is TGTGCCAGCAGCTTGGTCCCGGGACTAGCGGGGGGCCTCTACAATGAGCAGTTCTTC. Protein sequence: CASSLVPGLAGGLYNEQFF.

This clone was seen only a few times. The chain couples TRBV27 to TRBJ1-6; 8 nucleotides match TRBD1. J was trimmed by 6 bases and V by 8 bases; bases with no gene match: 12. Germline CDR1 is MNHEY and CDR2 is SMNVEV (reference sequence). There are 16 residues in the CDR3. CDR3 sequence: CASSRFWTGPNSPLHF. CDR3 sequence (DNA): TGTGCCAGCTCCCGCTTTTGGACAGGGCCTAATTCACCCCTCCACTTT.